Listed below are T cell receptor beta chains from one sample, sequenced in a study of T cell repertoires in cytomegalovirus infection. TCRdb reprocessed the reads via MiXCR and lists one record per CDR3 protein. In the table there are 310,000 or so distinct CDR3 sequences, about 26% of which are singletons. Sequencing used PBMCs. These TCRs come from a human donor in good health (CMV status not recorded). Some clones in this sample may be carry-over from other donors' samples. Each CDR3 is given with its conserved first and last residue. The D gene is left open where the match is weak. Size values are once, few and many counts, or a class for expanded clones, and some rows have none.

- few TRBJ1-1 TRBV19 CASSSITAPAEAFF TGTGCCAGTAGTTCGATAACCGCCCCTGCTGAAGCTTTCTTT
- - TRBJ2-7 TRBV29-1 CSVQTIAYEQYF TGCAGCGTTCAGACAATAGCCTACGAGCAGTACTTC
- - TRBJ2-1 TRBV5-1 CASSSPPGVAYNEQFF TGCGCCAGCAGCTCCCCTCCTGGGGTAGCGTACAATGAGCAGTTCTTC
TRBD1 many TRBJ1-2 TRBV27 CASSIQGANYGYTF TGTGCCAGCAGTATCCAGGGGGCTAACTATGGCTACACCTTC
TRBD2 - TRBJ2-5 TRBV28 CASSSPSGRALGTQYF TGTGCCAGCAGTTCCCCTAGCGGGAGAGCTCTGGGGACCCAGTACTTC
- many TRBJ2-1 TRBV7-2 CASSFSGNGAYNEQFF TGTGCCAGCAGCTTTAGCGGAAACGGGGCCTACAATGAGCAGTTCTTC
- - TRBJ2-5 TRBV2 CASSEVGETQYF TGTGCCAGCAGTGAAGTTGGGGAGACCCAGTACTTC
TRBD1 - TRBJ2-6 TRBV6-2/TRBV6-3 CASRAPPGGRSGANVLTF TGTGCCAGCAGAGCCCCCCCAGGGGGCAGAAGTGGGGCCAACGTCCTGACTTTC
- few TRBJ1-4 TRBV7-9 CASSYALNEKLFF TGTGCCAGCAGCTACGCGTTAAATGAAAAACTGTTTTTT
TRBD2 few TRBJ2-5 TRBV27 CASSPWAGGQETQYF TGTGCCAGCAGTCCATGGGCGGGGGGCCAAGAGACCCAGTACTTC
- - TRBJ2-5 TRBV7-2 CASSPRGFRETQYF TGTGCCAGCAGCCCGCGGGGCTTTAGGGAGACCCAGTACTTC
- many TRBJ1-2 TRBV2 CASTGQQNYGYTF TGTGCCAGCACTGGACAGCAAAACTATGGCTACACCTTC
TRBD1 - TRBJ2-7 TRBV5-4 CASSNQGQGPEQYF TGTGCCAGCAGCAACCAGGGACAGGGACCCGAGCAGTACTTC
- - TRBJ2-3 TRBV3-1 CASSLVGSADTQYF TGTGCCAGCAGCCTTGTTGGTTCGGCTGATACGCAGTATTTT
- - TRBJ2-3 TRBV29-1 CSVVTGSDTQYF TGCAGCGTTGTTACAGGGTCAGATACGCAGTATTTT
- - TRBJ1-2 TRBV7-8 CASSPLSALDYGYTF TGTGCCAGCAGCCCCTTAAGCGCGTTAGACTATGGCTACACCTTC
TRBD1 few TRBJ2-5 TRBV5-1 CASSPGTGVETQYF TGCGCCAGCAGCCCGGGGACAGGGGTAGAGACCCAGTACTTC
TRBD1 many TRBJ1-3 TRBV7-2 CASSGGTGGAPGNTIYF TGTGCCAGCAGCGGGGGGACAGGGGGCGCGCCTGGAAACACCATATATTTT
- - TRBJ1-1 TRBV28 CASIAERLDTEAFF TGTGCCAGCATTGCGGAAAGGTTGGACACTGAAGCTTTCTTT
- - TRBJ2-7 TRBV12-3/TRBV12-4 CASSFRGWAEQYF TGTGCCAGCAGTTTTAGAGGTTGGGCCGAGCAGTACTTC
TRBD2 few TRBJ2-1 TRBV7-3 CASSLRGGGASDEQFF TGTGCCAGCAGCTTAAGGGGCGGGGGGGCTTCGGATGAGCAGTTCTTC
TRBD2 - TRBJ2-7 TRBV28 CASSSHAGTSLEQYF TGTGCCAGCAGTTCCCACGCCGGGACTAGCCTCGAGCAGTACTTC
- few TRBJ2-7 TRBV11-2 CASSSGSLYEQYF TGTGCCAGCAGCTCCGGGTCCCTCTACGAGCAGTACTTC
TRBD2 - TRBJ2-2 TRBV10-1 CASSEVVGGPGTGELFF TGCGCCAGCAGTGAAGTCGTGGGAGGGCCGGGTACCGGGGAGCTGTTTTTT